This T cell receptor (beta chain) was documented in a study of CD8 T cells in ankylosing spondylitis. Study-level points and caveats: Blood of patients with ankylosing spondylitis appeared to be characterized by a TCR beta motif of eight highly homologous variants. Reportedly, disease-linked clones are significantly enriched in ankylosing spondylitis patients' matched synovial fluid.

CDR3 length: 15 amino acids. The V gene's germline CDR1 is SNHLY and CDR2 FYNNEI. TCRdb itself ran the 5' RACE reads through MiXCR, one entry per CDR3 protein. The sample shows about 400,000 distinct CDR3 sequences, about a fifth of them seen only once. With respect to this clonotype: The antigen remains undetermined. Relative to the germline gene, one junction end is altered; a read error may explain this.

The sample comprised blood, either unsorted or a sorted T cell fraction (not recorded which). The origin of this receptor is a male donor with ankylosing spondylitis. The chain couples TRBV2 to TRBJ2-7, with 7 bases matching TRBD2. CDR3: CASNPWASGTYDQYF. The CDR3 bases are TGTGCCAGCAATCCCTGGGCTAGCGGAACCTACGATCAGTACTTC.